This record covers a single TCR beta chain. Its specificity is unknown. immunoSEQ v3.0 was run at survey level. Assay used: immunoSEQ multiplex PCR; TCRdb lists only in-frame clones, some missing. Altogether some 22,000 clones are present, just over 85% being singletons, with the ten largest covering 3.5% to 5.5%. This sample is drawn from a study of long-term antiretroviral therapy in people with HIV. Study findings and constraints: The clones with expansion before ART were dominant in the repertoire at all time points. HIV repertoires had narrower CDR3 length ranges than controls. Researchers lacked any data on ART adherence, viral resistance or therapy changes.

This CDR3 is 14 amino acids long. CDR1 and CDR2 (germline): MNHNS, SASEGT. V lost 6 bases, J lost 9 bases, and 4 bases stayed unmatched. The chain links TRBV6-1 to TRBJ1-6, with 11 bases lining up with TRBD1. This sequence originates from a man aged 60-69 years with HIV. The input for sequencing was unsorted PBMCs, taken 1.3 years after starting antiretroviral therapy. CDR3 sequence: CASRMGQGVSPLHF. The CDR3 DNA is TGTGCCAGCAGAATGGGACAGGGGGTTTCACCCCTCCACTTT.